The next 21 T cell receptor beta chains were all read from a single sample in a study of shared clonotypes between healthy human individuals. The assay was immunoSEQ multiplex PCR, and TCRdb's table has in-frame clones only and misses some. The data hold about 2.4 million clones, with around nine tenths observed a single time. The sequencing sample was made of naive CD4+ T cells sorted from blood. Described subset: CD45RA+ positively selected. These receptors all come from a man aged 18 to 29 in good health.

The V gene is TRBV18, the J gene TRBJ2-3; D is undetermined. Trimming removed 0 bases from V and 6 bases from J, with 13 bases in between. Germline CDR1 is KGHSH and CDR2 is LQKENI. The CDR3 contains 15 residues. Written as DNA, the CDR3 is TGTGCCAGCTCACCACCTCCTACCCAAAGGGATACGCAGTATTTT. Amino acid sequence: CASSPPPTQRDTQYF. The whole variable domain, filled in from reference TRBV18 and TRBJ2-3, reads NAGVMQNPRHLVRRRGQEARLRCSPMKGHSHVYWYRQLPEEGLKFMVYLQKENIIDESGMPKERFSAEFPKEGPSILRIQQVVRGDSAAYFCASSPPPTQRDTQYFGPGTRLTVL.

The CDR3 is CAIRRGQGEHNEQFF. The CDR3 DNA reads as TGTGCCATCAGACGGGGACAGGGCGAGCACAATGAGCAGTTCTTC. V usage is TRBV10-3 and J usage is TRBJ2-1; 9 nucleotides match TRBD1. Germline CDR1 reads ENHRY; CDR2 reads SYGVKD. The CDR3 is made up of 15 amino acids. V shed 6 bases and J 5 bases; nucleotides not matched to a gene: 8.

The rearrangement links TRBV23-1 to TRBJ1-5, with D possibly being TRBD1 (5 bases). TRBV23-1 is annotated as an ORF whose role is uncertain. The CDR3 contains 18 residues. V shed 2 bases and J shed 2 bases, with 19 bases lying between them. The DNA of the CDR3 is TGCGCCAGCAGTCAACACCAATGGGGCACGTACGGCAATCAGCCCCAGCATTTT. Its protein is CASSQHQWGTYGNQPQHF.

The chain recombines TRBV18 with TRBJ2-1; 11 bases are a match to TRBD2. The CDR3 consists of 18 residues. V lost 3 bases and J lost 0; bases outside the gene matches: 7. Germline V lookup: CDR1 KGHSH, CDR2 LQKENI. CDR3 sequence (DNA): TGTGCCAGCTCACCTCTCGGGACTAGCGGAAGCTCCTACAATGAGCAGTTCTTC. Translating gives CASSPLGTSGSSYNEQFF. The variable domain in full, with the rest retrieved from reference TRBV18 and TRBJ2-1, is NAGVMQNPRHLVRRRGQEARLRCSPMKGHSHVYWYRQLPEEGLKFMVYLQKENIIDESGMPKERFSAEFPKEGPSILRIQQVVRGDSAAYFCASSPLGTSGSSYNEQFFGPGTRLTVL.

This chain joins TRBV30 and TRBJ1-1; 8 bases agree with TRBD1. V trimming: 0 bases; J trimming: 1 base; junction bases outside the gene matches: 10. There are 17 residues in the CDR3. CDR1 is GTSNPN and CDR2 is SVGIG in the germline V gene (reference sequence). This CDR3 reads CAWSVLNQGARNTEAFF. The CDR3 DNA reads TGTGCCTGGAGTGTACTGAATCAGGGGGCAAGGAACACTGAAGCTTTCTTT.

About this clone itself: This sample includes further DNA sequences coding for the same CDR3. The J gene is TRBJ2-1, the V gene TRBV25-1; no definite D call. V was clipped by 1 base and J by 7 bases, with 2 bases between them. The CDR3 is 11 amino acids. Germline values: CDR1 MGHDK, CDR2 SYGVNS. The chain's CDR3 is CASSEFNEQFF. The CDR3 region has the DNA TGTGCCAGCAGTGAATTTAATGAGCAGTTCTTC.

The CDR3 DNA reads TGTGCCAGCAGTTACGGGGATAGGGGGACCCAGTACTTC. This codes for CASSYGDRGTQYF. The chain links TRBV6-5 to TRBJ2-5; D perhaps matches TRBD1 (5 bases). Deletions cut 2 bases from V and 7 bases from J, with 11 bases between. The CDR3 loop spans 13 amino acids. Germline V gives CDR1 MNHEY, CDR2 SVGAGI.

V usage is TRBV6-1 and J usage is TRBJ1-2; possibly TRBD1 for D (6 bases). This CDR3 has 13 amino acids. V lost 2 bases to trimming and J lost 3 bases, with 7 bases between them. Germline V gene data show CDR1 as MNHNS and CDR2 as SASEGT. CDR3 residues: CASSERQDYGYTF. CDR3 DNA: TGTGCCAGCAGTGAACGACAGGACTATGGCTACACCTTC.

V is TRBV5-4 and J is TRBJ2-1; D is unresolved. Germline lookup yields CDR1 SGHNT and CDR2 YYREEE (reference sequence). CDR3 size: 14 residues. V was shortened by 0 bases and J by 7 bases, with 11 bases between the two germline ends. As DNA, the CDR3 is TGTGCCAGCAGCTTGGATCCAGGCGTTAATGAGCAGTTCTTC. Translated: CASSLDPGVNEQFF. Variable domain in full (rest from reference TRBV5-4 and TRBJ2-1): ETGVTQSPTHLIKTRGQQVTLRCSSQSGHNTVSWYQQALGQGPQFIFQYYREEENGRGNFPPRFSGLQFPNYSSELNVNALELDDSALYLCASSLDPGVNEQFFGPGTRLTVL.

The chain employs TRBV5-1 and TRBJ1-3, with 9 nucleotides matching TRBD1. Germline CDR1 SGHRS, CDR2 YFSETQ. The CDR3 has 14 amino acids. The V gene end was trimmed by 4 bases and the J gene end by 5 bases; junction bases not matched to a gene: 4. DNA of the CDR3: TGCGCCAGCAGCAACGGGACAGGGAGAAACACCATATATTTT. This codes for CASSNGTGRNTIYF.

CDR3 coding DNA: TGTGCCTGGAATCGCCGTGTTCTTGAGCAGTACTTC. Translating gives CAWNRRVLEQYF. The gene calls are TRBV30 and TRBJ2-7; D unresolved. Germline loops: CDR1 GTSNPN, CDR2 SVGIG (reference sequence). The CDR3 consists of 12 residues. V was trimmed by 4 bases and J by 7 bases, leaving 14 bases between them.

This CDR3 reads CASVGGLGGTQYF. The CDR3 DNA sequence: TGTGCCAGCGTAGGGGGGCTGGGTGGGACCCAGTACTTC. V and J are TRBV28 and TRBJ2-5; D may be TRBD1 or TRBD2 (6 bases each). The CDR3 is made up of 13 amino acids. V was trimmed by 8 bases and J by 7 bases, leaving 17 bases between them. Germline CDR1 is MDHEN and CDR2 is SYDVKM.

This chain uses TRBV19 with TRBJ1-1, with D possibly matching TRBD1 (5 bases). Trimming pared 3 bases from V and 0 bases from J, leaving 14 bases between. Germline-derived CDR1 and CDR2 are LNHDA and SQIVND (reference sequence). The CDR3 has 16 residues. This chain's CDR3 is CASSISTDRLNTEAFF. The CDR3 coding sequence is TGTGCCAGTAGTATTTCTACAGACAGATTGAACACTGAAGCTTTCTTT.

Here the CDR3 reads CASSEVTGYSNQPQHF. The CDR3 coding sequence is TGTGCCAGCAGTGAGGTGACAGGGTATAGCAATCAGCCCCAGCATTTT. This chain links TRBV2 with TRBJ1-5; 7 positions match TRBD1. The CDR3 loop spans 16 amino acids. V gave up 3 bases and J gave up 0 bases; unmatched junction bases: 5. CDR1 is SNHLY and CDR2 is FYNNEI in the germline V gene.

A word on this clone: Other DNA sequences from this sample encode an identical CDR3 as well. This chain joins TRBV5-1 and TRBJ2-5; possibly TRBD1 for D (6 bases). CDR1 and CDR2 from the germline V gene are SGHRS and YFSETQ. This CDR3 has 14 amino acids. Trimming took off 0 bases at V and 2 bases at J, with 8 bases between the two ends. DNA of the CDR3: TGCGCCAGCAGCTTGGGACAGGCGCAAGAGACCCAGTACTTC. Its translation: CASSLGQAQETQYF.

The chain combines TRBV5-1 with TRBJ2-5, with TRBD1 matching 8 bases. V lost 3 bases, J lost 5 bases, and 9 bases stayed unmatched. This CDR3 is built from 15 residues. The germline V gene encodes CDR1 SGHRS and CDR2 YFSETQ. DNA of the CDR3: TGCGCCAGCAGCTCAGGACAGGGAGGTACGGAGACCCAGTACTTC. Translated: CASSSGQGGTETQYF.

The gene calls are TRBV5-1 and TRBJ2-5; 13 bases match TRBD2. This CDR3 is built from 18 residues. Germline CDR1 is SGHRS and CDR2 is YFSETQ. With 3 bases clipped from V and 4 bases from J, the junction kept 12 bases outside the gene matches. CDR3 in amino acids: CASSSLSGLAGRRETQYF. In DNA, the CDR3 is TGCGCCAGCAGCTCGCTTTCGGGACTAGCGGGGAGGAGAGAGACCCAGTACTTC.

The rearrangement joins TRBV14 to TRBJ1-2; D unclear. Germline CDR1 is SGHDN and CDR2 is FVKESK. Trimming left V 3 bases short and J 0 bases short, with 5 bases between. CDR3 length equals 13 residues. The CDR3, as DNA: TGTGCCAGCAGCCAGGGGACTAACTATGGCTACACCTTC. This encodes CASSQGTNYGYTF.

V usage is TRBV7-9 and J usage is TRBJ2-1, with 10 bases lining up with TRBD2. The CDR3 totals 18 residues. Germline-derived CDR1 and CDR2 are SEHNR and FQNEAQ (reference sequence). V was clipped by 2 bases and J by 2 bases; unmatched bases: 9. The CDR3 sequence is CASSLKSHLAGAYNEQFF. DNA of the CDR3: TGTGCCAGCAGCTTAAAATCTCACCTAGCGGGAGCCTACAATGAGCAGTTCTTC. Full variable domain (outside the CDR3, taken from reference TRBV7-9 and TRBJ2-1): DTGVSQNPRHKITKRGQNVTFRCDPISEHNRLYWYRQTLGQGPEFLTYFQNEAQLEKSRLLSDRFSAERPKGSFSTLEIQRTEQGDSAMYLCASSLKSHLAGAYNEQFFGPGTRLTVL.

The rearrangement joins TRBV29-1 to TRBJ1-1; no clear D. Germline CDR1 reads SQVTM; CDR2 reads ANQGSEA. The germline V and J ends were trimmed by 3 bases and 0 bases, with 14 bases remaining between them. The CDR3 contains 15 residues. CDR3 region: CSVELRLPLNTEAFF. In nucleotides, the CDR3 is TGCAGCGTTGAGCTTCGATTACCACTGAACACTGAAGCTTTCTTT.

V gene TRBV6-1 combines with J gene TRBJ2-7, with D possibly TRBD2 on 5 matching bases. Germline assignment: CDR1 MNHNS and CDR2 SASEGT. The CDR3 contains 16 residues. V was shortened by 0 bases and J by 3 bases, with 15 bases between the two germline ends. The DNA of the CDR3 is TGTGCCAGCAGTGAAGCTGGAGCGGCAGGCCGCTACGAGCAGTACTTC. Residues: CASSEAGAAGRYEQYF.